Shown below are 15 T cell receptor beta chains from a single sample sequenced in a study of T cell responses to AZD1222 COVID-19 vaccine. This table comes from immunoSEQ multiplex PCR, and its TCRdb copy is limited to in-frame clones, with some not included. The repertoire consists of over 150,000 clones, with 85% to 90% occurring once and the leading ten covering 6.9%. The sequencing used peripheral blood, collected on day 0 of AZD1222 vaccination. The origin of the receptors is an adult in good health.

This clone appeared once. The chain combines TRBV5-4 with TRBJ2-5; D is perhaps TRBD1 or TRBD2 (6 bases each). The germline gives CDR1 SGHNT, CDR2 YYREEE (reference sequence). The CDR3 length is 15 residues. Trimming removed 4 bases from V and 5 bases from J, with 18 bases in between. The CDR3 sequence is CASSTDWRGEETQYF. In nucleotides, the CDR3 is TGTGCCAGCAGCACTGATTGGAGGGGGGAGGAGACCCAGTACTTC.

This clone is a singleton in its sample. The chain links TRBV24-1 to TRBJ1-5; TRBD1 agrees at 8 bases. The CDR3 runs to 13 residues. Per the germline V gene, CDR1 is KGHDR and CDR2 is SFDVKD. Germline trimming cut 9 bases from V and 2 bases from J; bases unmatched to any gene: 2. The CDR3 nucleotides read TGTGCCACCCAGGGGGCCGGCAATCAGCCCCAGCATTTT. It codes for CATQGAGNQPQHF.

The gene calls are TRBV11-2 and TRBJ1-3; D unclear. V lost 5 bases and J 3 bases, leaving 11 bases between the germline ends. From germline, CDR1 is SGHAT and CDR2 FQNNGV. CDR3 length: 14 amino acids. CDR3 region: CASSPSVGGNTIYF. In DNA, the CDR3 is TGTGCCAGCAGCCCGAGCGTGGGTGGAAACACCATATATTTT.

The chain combines TRBV28 with TRBJ2-5, with a tentative D call TRBD2 (6 bases). The germline V gene encodes CDR1 MDHEN and CDR2 SYDVKM. V was shortened by 5 bases and J by 9 bases, with 19 bases between the two germline ends. The CDR3 extends over 14 amino acids. CDR3 loop: CASSAHSGGAAQYF. CDR3 nucleotide sequence: TGTGCCAGCAGTGCACACTCGGGCGGGGCGGCCCAGTACTTC.

The rearrangement links TRBV18 to TRBJ2-7; 9 positions match TRBD1. The CDR3 consists of 13 residues. V gave up 5 bases and J gave up 5 bases; unmatched junction bases: 4. CDR1 is KGHSH, CDR2 LQKENI, per germline. The CDR3 region has the DNA TGTGCCAGCTCAGGGACAGGGATAGACGAGCAGTACTTC. Translated: CASSGTGIDEQYF.

In DNA form, the CDR3 reads TGTGCCAGCACGATTGACAGACCCTACGAGCAGTACTTC. Residues: CASTIDRPYEQYF. The V and J genes are TRBV2 and TRBJ2-7; D possibly corresponds to TRBD1 (5 bases). The CDR3 sequence is 13 residues long. The germline gives CDR1 SNHLY, CDR2 FYNNEI. Trimming stripped 7 bases from V and 2 bases from J, with 12 bases between.

This chain connects TRBV5-1 to TRBJ1-6; a weak D match, TRBD1 (5 bases). V was trimmed by 2 bases and J by 7 bases, leaving 13 bases between them. This CDR3 has 15 amino acids. The germline V gene has CDR1 SGHRS and CDR2 YFSETQ. The CDR3 DNA is TGCGCCAGCAGCTTCGTCCGGGACTCAAATTCACCCCTCCACTTT. Amino acid sequence: CASSFVRDSNSPLHF.

V usage is TRBV30 and J usage is TRBJ2-7; TRBD1 matches 10 bases. The J segment lost 7 bases and the V segment lost 3 bases, leaving 15 bases of the junction unmatched. Germline lookup yields CDR1 GTSNPN and CDR2 SVGIG (reference sequence). This CDR3 comprises 16 residues. The CDR3 nucleotides read TGTGCCTGGAGACCGAAACCGGGACAGGGGCCCGGGGAGCAGTACTTC. Residues: CAWRPKPGQGPGEQYF.

The V gene is TRBV9, the J gene TRBJ1-3; the D gene is possibly TRBD1 (5 bases). This CDR3 is 14 amino acids long. Germline V gives CDR1 SGDLS, CDR2 YYNGEE. Trimming pared 3 bases from V and 4 bases from J, leaving 11 bases between. The CDR3 sequence: CASSEGLTGNTIYF. CDR3 DNA: TGTGCCAGCAGCGAGGGACTGACAGGAAACACCATATATTTT.

This clone has only one observation. The chain combines TRBV9 with TRBJ1-2; no clear D gene. The CDR3 loop spans 12 amino acids. CDR1 is SGDLS, CDR2 YYNGEE, per germline. V was pared by 7 bases and J by 4 bases, with 11 bases between. CDR3 in amino acids: CASASQRYGYTF. CDR3 bases: TGTGCCAGCGCAAGTCAACGCTATGGCTACACCTTC.

This clone was picked up a small number of times. This chain uses TRBV19 with TRBJ2-5; 10 positions agree with TRBD1. Trimming at V came to 5 bases and at J to 1 base, leaving 4 bases not matched to a gene. CDR1 and CDR2 (germline): LNHDA, SQIVND (reference sequence). This CDR3 is 15 amino acids long. In nucleotides, the CDR3 is TGTGCCAGTAGTTCGGGACAGGGGCCCCAAGAGACCCAGTACTTC. Translated: CASSSGQGPQETQYF.

This chain uses TRBV29-1 with TRBJ1-1, with D possibly matching TRBD1 (5 bases). The CDR3 is made up of 13 amino acids. Per the germline V gene, CDR1 is SQVTM and CDR2 is ANQGSEA. Trimming removed 4 bases at V and 6 bases at J, with 15 bases between. The CDR3 DNA is TGCAGCGTTGGGGTGATCGGGGGGTCTGAAGCTTTCTTT. This codes for CSVGVIGGSEAFF. Variable domain in full (rest from reference TRBV29-1 and TRBJ1-1): SAVISQKPSRDICQRGTSLTIQCQVDSQVTMMFWYRQQPGQSLTLIATANQGSEATYESGFVIDKFPISRPNLTFSTLTVSNMSPEDSSIYLCSVGVIGGSEAFFGQGTRLTVV.

The chain joins TRBV3-1 (or the pseudogene TRBV3-2) to TRBJ2-5, with D possibly TRBD2 on 6 matching bases. Germline V CDR1 and CDR2: LGHDT, YNNKEL (reference sequence). The CDR3 extends over 15 amino acids. Trimming stripped 2 bases from V and 5 bases from J, with 15 bases between. The CDR3 spells CASSQWDLSEETQYF. Here the CDR3 DNA reads TGTGCCAGCAGCCAATGGGACTTAAGCGAGGAGACCCAGTACTTC.

The genes are TRBV7-2 and TRBJ2-3; tentative D call: TRBD1 (9 bases). The CDR3 spans 16 residues. Germline V CDR1 and CDR2: SGHTA, FQGNSA. Trimming shortened V by 5 bases and J by 3 bases, and 18 bases separated the two germline ends. The CDR3 region is CASSRGGTGMTDTQYF. The CDR3 DNA sequence: TGTGCCAGCAGCCGGGGGGGGACAGGGATGACAGATACGCAGTATTTT.

This chain uses TRBV5-6 with TRBJ2-3; D uncertain. Per germline, CDR1 SGHDT and CDR2 YYEEEE. This CDR3 has 16 residues. Trimming removed 0 bases from V and 1 base from J, with 12 bases in between. The CDR3 here is CASSLGPLRGTDTQYF. The CDR3 bases are TGTGCCAGCAGCTTGGGGCCCCTTCGCGGCACAGATACGCAGTATTTT.